Listed below are T cell receptor beta chains from one sample, sequenced in a study of human T cells and chemical hapten exposure. TCRdb reprocessed the RACE reads via MiXCR and lists one record per CDR3 protein. The sample yields some 180,000 distinct CDR3 sequences, approximately 26% seen once. Here the sequenced sample was whole blood, taken in connection with sensitization to the hapten diphenylcyclopropenone (DPC). The receptors here all came from a woman between 35 and 50 years old with alopecia areata. Some clones in this sample may be carry-over from other donors' samples. CDR3s include the opening cysteine and the closing phenylalanine or tryptophan. Each record gives: J gene, D gene, V gene, clone size, CDR3 length, CDR3 protein, CDR3 DNA. D genes are given only for firm matches. Size is stated for part of the rows, as once, few or many counts, or as a class when the clone is expanded.

J: TRBJ2-2; D: -; V: TRBV7-9; size: -; length: 13; CDR3: CASSLTHTGELFF; DNA: TGTGCCAGCAGCTTAACTCACACCGGGGAGCTGTTTTTT
J: TRBJ2-3; D: TRBD2; V: TRBV29-1; size: few; length: 14; CDR3: CSVRSQRDTDTQYF; DNA: TGCAGCGTTAGGAGCCAGCGGGACACAGATACGCAGTATTTT
J: TRBJ2-7; D: -; V: TRBV4-3; size: few; length: 13; CDR3: CASSQGTMVEQYF; DNA: TGCGCCAGCAGCCAAGGGACTATGGTCGAGCAGTACTTC
J: TRBJ2-3; D: -; V: TRBV3-1; size: -; length: 13; CDR3: CASSQGARNTQYF; DNA: TGTGCCAGCAGCCAAGGCGCCCGCAATACGCAGTATTTT
J: TRBJ2-3; D: TRBD2; V: TRBV5-1; size: -; length: 16; CDR3: CASSFQGAGTTDTQYF; DNA: TGCGCCAGCAGCTTCCAAGGAGCGGGAACTACAGATACGCAGTATTTT
J: TRBJ2-1; D: -; V: TRBV19; size: few; length: 15; CDR3: CASSMDPGGYNEQFF; DNA: TGTGCCAGTAGTATGGACCCGGGTGGGTACAATGAGCAGTTCTTC
J: TRBJ1-1; D: TRBD1; V: TRBV6-2/TRBV6-3; size: -; length: 15; CDR3: CASSFSGTGNTEAFF; DNA: TGTGCCAGCAGCTTCTCCGGGACAGGGAACACTGAAGCTTTCTTT
J: TRBJ2-3; D: -; V: TRBV7-2; size: few; length: 15; CDR3: CASSLNGDSTDTQYF; DNA: TGTGCCAGCAGCTTAAACGGCGATTCCACAGATACGCAGTATTTT
J: TRBJ2-1; D: -; V: TRBV7-9; size: once; length: 15; CDR3: CASSLVRGGLVEQFF; DNA: TGTGCCAGCAGCTTAGTCAGGGGGGGATTAGTTGAGCAGTTCTTC
J: TRBJ2-7; D: TRBD2; V: TRBV5-1; size: -; length: 16; CDR3: CASSSGTSGRGGEQYF; DNA: TGCGCCAGCAGCTCTGGGACTAGCGGGAGAGGGGGCGAGCAGTACTTC
J: TRBJ2-3; D: TRBD2; V: TRBV7-2; size: -; length: 16; CDR3: CASSFGSGTYTDTQYF; DNA: TGTGCCAGCAGCTTTGGTAGCGGGACCTACACAGATACGCAGTATTTT
J: TRBJ2-5; D: -; V: TRBV27; size: -; length: 16; CDR3: CASSPLVLTDQETQYF; DNA: TGTGCCAGCAGTCCTCTGGTGTTGACAGACCAAGAGACCCAGTACTTC